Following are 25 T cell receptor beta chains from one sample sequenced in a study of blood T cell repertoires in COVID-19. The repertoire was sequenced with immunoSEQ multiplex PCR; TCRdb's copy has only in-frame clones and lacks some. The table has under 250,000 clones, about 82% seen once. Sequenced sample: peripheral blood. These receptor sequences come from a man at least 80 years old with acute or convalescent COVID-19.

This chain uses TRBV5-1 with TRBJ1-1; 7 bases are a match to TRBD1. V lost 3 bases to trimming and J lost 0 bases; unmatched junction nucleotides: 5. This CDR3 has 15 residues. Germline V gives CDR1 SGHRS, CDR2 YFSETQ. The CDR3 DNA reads TGCGCCAGCAGCTCGGGACAGAGTGTGAACACTGAAGCTTTCTTT. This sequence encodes CASSSGQSVNTEAFF.

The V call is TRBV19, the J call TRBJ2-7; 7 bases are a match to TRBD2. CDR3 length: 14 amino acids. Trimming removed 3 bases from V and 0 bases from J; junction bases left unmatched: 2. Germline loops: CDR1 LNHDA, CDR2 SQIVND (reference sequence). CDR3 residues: CASSMSGVSYEQYF. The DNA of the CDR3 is TGTGCCAGTAGTATGAGCGGGGTCTCCTACGAGCAGTACTTC.

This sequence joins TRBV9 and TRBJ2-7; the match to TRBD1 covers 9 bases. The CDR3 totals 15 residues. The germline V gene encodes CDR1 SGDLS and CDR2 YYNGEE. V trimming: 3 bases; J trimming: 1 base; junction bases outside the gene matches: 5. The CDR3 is CASSETGTGSYEQYF. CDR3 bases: TGTGCCAGCAGCGAAACCGGGACAGGGTCCTACGAGCAGTACTTC.

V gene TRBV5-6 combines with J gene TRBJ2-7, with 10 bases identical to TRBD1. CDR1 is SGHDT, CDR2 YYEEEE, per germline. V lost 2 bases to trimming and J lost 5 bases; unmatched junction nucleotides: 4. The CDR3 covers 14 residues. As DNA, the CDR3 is TGTGCCAGCAGCTTTAGGGACAGGGGACACGAGCAGTACTTC. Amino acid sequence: CASSFRDRGHEQYF.

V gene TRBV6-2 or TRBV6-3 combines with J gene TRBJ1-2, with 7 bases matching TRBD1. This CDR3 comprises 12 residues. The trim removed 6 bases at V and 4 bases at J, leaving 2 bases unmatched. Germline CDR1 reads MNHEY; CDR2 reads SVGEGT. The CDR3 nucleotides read TGTGCCAGCAGCGGACAGGTCTATGGCTACACCTTC. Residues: CASSGQVYGYTF.

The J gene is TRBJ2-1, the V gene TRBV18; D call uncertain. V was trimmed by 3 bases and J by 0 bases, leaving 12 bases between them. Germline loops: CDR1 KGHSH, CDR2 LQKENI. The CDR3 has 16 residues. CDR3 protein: CASSPLVSSSYNEQFF. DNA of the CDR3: TGTGCCAGCTCACCCTTAGTTAGTAGCTCCTACAATGAGCAGTTCTTC.

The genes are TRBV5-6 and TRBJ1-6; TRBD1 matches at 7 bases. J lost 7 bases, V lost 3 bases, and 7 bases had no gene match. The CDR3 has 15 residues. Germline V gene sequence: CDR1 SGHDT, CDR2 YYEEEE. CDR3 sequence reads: CASSSTGALNSPLHF. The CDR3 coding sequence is TGTGCCAGCAGCTCTACAGGGGCCTTGAATTCACCCCTCCACTTT.

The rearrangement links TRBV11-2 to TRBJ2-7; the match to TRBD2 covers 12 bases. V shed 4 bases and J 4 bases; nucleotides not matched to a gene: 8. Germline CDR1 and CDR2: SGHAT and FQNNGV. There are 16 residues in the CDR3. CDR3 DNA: TGTGCCAGCAGCTCCTATCGGACTAGCGGGACATACGAGCAGTACTTC. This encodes CASSSYRTSGTYEQYF.

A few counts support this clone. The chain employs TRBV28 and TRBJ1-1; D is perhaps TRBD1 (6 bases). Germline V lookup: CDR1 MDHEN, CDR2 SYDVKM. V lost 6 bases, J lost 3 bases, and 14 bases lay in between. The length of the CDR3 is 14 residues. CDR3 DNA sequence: TGTGCCAGCAGACCCCCAGGGGAGTACACTGAAGCTTTCTTT. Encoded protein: CASRPPGEYTEAFF.

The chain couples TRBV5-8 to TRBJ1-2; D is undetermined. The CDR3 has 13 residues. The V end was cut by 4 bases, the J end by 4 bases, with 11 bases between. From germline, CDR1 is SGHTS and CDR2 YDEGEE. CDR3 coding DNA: TGTGCCAGCAGCACCCCATTGGCCTATGGCTACACCTTC. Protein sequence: CASSTPLAYGYTF.

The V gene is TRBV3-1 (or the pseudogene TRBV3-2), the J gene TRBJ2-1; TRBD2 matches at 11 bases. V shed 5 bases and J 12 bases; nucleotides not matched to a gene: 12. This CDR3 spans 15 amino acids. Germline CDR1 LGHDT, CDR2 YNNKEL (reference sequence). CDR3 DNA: TGTGCCAGCAGCGGGGAGGGACTAGCGGACGAGGGGCAGTTCTTC. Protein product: CASSGEGLADEGQFF.

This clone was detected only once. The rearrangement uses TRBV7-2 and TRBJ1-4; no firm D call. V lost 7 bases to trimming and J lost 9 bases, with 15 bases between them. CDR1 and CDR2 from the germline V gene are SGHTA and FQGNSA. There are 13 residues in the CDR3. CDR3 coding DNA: TGTGCCAGCACCTCCTCATCGGGGAAAAAACTGTTTTTT. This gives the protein CASTSSSGKKLFF.

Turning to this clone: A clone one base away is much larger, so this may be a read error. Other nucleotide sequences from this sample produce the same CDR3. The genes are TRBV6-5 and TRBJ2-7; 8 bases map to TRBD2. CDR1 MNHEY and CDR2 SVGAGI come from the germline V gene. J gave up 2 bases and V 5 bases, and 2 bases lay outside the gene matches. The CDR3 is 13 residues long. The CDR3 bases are TGTGCCAGCAGTCGGGGGGGGACCTACGAGCAGTACTTC. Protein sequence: CASSRGGTYEQYF.

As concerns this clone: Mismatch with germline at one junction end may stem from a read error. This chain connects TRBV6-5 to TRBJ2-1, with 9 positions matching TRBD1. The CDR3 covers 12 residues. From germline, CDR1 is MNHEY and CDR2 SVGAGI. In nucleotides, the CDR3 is TGTGCCAGCTATTTCACAGGGGGCGCTCCGGTCTTC. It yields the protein CASYFTGGAPVF.

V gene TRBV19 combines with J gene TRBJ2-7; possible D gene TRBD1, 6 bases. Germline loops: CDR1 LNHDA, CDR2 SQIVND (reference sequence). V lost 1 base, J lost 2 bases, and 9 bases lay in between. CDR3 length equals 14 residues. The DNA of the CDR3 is TGTGCCAGTAGTATAGGGACAGATACCTACGAGCAGTACTTC. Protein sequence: CASSIGTDTYEQYF.

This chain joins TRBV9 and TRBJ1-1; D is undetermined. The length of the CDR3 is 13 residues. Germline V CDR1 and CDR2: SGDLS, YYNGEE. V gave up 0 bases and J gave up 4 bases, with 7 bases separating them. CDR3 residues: CASSVGDFTEAFF. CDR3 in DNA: TGTGCCAGCAGCGTAGGCGATTTCACTGAAGCTTTCTTT.

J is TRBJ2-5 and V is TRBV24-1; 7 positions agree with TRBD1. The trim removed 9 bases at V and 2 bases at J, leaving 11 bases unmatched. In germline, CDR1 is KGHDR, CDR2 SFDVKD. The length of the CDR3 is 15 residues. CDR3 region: CATGSLGTAQETQYF. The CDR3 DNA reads TGTGCCACCGGAAGTTTAGGGACAGCACAAGAGACCCAGTACTTC.

In DNA, the CDR3 is TGTGCCAGCAGCTCGGGACAGGGGGCATTTGGCTACACCTTC. Translated: CASSSGQGAFGYTF. The chain couples TRBV5-8 to TRBJ1-2; 12 bases line up with TRBD1. With V trimmed by 3 bases and J by 7 bases, 4 bases remained unmatched. Germline lookup yields CDR1 SGHTS and CDR2 YDEGEE. The CDR3 is 14 amino acids.

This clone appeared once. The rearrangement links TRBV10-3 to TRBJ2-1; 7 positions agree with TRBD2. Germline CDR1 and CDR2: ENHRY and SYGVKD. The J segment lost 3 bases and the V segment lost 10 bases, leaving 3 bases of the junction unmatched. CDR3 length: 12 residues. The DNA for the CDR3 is TGTGCCAGCGGGAGCAGCTACAATGAGCAGTTCTTC. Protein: CASGSSYNEQFF.

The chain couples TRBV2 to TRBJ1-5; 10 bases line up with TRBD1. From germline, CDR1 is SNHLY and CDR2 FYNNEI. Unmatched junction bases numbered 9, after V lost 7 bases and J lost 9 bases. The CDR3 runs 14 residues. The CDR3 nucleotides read TGTGCCAGCAACATGGACAGGGGGAGGGTGCCCCAGCATTTT. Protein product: CASNMDRGRVPQHF.

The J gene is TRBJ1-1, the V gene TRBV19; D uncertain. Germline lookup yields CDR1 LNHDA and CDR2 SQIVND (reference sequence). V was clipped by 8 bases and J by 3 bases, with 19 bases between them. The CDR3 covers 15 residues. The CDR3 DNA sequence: TGTGCCAGTTTGGAGGCAGATAGTGTGTACACTGAAGCTTTCTTT. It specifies CASLEADSVYTEAFF.

The CDR3 here is CASSEGGPPNQPQHF. In DNA form, the CDR3 reads TGTGCCAGCAGTGAAGGGGGCCCGCCAAATCAGCCCCAGCATTTT. J is TRBJ1-5 and V is TRBV25-1, with D possibly being TRBD1 (6 bases). The CDR3 contains 15 residues. The V end was cut by 2 bases, the J end by 4 bases, with 12 bases between. Germline V gives CDR1 MGHDK, CDR2 SYGVNS.

CDR3 DNA sequence: TGTGCCACCGGGACAGGAGGGAATGGTGAAGCTTTCTTT. It yields the protein CATGTGGNGEAFF. The rearrangement joins TRBV19 to TRBJ1-1; 8 bases fit TRBD1. CDR1 and CDR2 from the germline V gene are LNHDA and SQIVND (reference sequence). CDR3 length: 13 residues. Trimming cost V 10 bases and J 7 bases; bases outside gene matches: 11.

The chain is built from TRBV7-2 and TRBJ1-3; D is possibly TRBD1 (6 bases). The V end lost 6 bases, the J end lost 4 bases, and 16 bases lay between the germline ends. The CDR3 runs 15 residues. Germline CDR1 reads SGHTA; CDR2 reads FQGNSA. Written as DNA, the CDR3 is TGTGCCAGCAGTCATCCAGGGGATACGGGAAACACCATATATTTT. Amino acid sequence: CASSHPGDTGNTIYF.

The CDR3 coding sequence is TGCGCCAGCAGCTTTGCAGGGGCGACTGGAAACACCATATATTTT. As protein: CASSFAGATGNTIYF. The chain carries TRBV5-1 and TRBJ1-3; D may be TRBD1 (6 bases). The germline V gene has CDR1 SGHRS and CDR2 YFSETQ. The CDR3 has 15 residues. The V gene lost 2 bases and the J gene lost 2 bases, with 11 bases spanning the gap.